This T cell receptor (beta chain) originates from a study of blood T cells in healthy people across ages. This clonotype has a count of ten or more. Germline assignment: CDR1 SGHRS and CDR2 YFSETQ. Trimming removed 1 base at V and 2 bases at J, with 8 bases between. CDR3 size: 14 residues. Alongside a J-beta primer mix, a sample-barcoded 5' primer served in a second PCR lasting about 7 to 11 cycles. TCRdb fed the 5' RACE reads into MiXCR, producing one record per CDR3 protein. Found here are approximately 800,000 distinct CDR3 sequences, about 36% of them singletons; the top ten hold 13%. Peripheral blood samples of around 9.5 milliliters were drawn from each donor. PBMCs numbering at least 7 million were isolated per sample.

The sequence was collected from a man between 18 and 35 years old in good health. This rearrangement joins TRBV5-1 to TRBJ2-3; no firm D call. The sequenced material came from blood. The CDR3, as DNA: TGCGCCAGCAGCTTGTCCCACAACACAGATACGCAGTATTTT. This sequence encodes CASSLSHNTDTQYF.